This T cell receptor (beta chain) originates from a study of shared clonotypes between healthy human individuals (dated by TCRdb to the early 2020s). For the study in its entirety: Three men and a couple of women, aged 18 to 49 years, made up the cohort. To increase sequencing depth and limit assay-specific biases, different laboratories used diverse techniques to prepare libraries and sequence TCR repertoires. To estimate repertoire size and how much clonotype sharing occurs between individuals, the study deeply sequenced the blood TCR repertoires of 4 to 6 healthy adults. Per donor, leukapheresis produced somewhere between about 0.94 and 9 billion PBMCs. For each donor, three plates each were used for CD4 naive and CD4 memory, two plates were used for CD8 naive, and one plate was used for CD8 memory.

TCR CDR3 regions were amplified from genomic DNA by multiplex PCR using the deep immunoSEQ assay. Extracted genomic DNA from each cell subset was spread evenly across all wells of several immunoSEQ 96-well plates, with each plate serving as a replicate. For sorted subsets, each replicate PCR was loaded with roughly 200 ng genomic DNA, equivalent to 25,000 to 30,000 T cell genomes. The purified libraries were quantified using a Qubit 3.0 fluorometer, sized with a Bioanalyzer 2100, and then quantified again using the KAPA Library Quantification kit. Every immunoSEQ 96-well plate was sequenced on a separate single-read 150-cycle Illumina NextSeq 550 flow cell. In the paper's pipeline: Because only junctional sequences without quality scores were contained in the immunoSEQ output, filtering matching that applied to full-length reads could not be performed. To assign V/J genes and CDR3, sequences were annotated using PyIR, a Python wrapper for IgBLAST v1.9, with IMGT germline references. Reads with weak V/J assignments (E-value above 1e-6), missing CDR3, stop codons, out-of-frame junctions, or ambiguous translated residues were removed. V3J clonotypes were defined as sequences sharing an identical inferred V gene, J gene, and CDR3 amino acid sequence. Percentage overlap between repertoires was calculated by dividing the number of shared unique clonotypes by the size of the smaller repertoire. Repertoire richness was assessed with RTK rarefaction, the Chao1 estimator, and Recon v2.1 estimates of unobserved clonotypes. Generation probabilities for all TCRbeta clonotypes obtained by the gDNA method from several donors were computed using OLGA. TCRdb provides this immuneACCESS table in a form limited to in-frame rearrangements. Some clones are lacking; in checked studies, under half of them reflect an unresolved V gene, and why the rest are absent is not known. V and J calls plus clone size are reproduced from that table; the DNA served to infer D and trimming. This sample holds around 1.9 million clones; around 93% were observed only once. Jointly, the top ten make up around 1.7% of the sample.

Here is what the overall study found, with its caveats: Approximately 5% of naive CD4, roughly 3.5% of naive CD8, about 2.4% of memory CD4, and over 0.35% of memory CD8 clonotypes were shared across several donors. Incomplete sequencing was indicated by rarefaction of sorted-subset datasets, despite the large sequencing depth. Clonotypes shared by all four sorted-subset donors showed higher generation probabilities than non-shared clonotypes. Larger estimated clonotype richness was generally found for naive subsets than for memory subsets. Because the study included a small number of donors, the genetic and exposure-history diversity represented was limited. Sampling was restricted to blood, and TCR repertoires in tissues likely differ from the TCR repertoires found in blood. Pairwise subsampling indicated that sequencing depth was expected to affect the degree of clonotype sharing among donors.

In regard to this clone: The specificity of this receptor is unknown. No much larger clone is present one base from it, and per-base qualities are unavailable.

CD8 naive samples consisted of CD45RO-negative cells that were positively selected for CCR7, yielding a CD45RA+CCR7+ population without TemRA cells. The donors were healthy, HIV-negative adults who had no recently reported acute infections or vaccinations. Every donor was a Caucasian adult living in Nashville, Tennessee, USA. Blood was collected by leukapheresis, and PBMCs were isolated by Ficoll-Histopaque density gradient centrifugation and then cryopreserved in liquid nitrogen vapor phase. Purity and quantity of every magnetically sorted T cell population were checked by analytical flow cytometry. Genomic DNA was isolated from every sorted fraction and measured by UV absorbance on a Nanodrop 2000c. The germline V gene specifies MDHEN as CDR1 and SYDVKM as CDR2. There are 17 amino acids in the CDR3, from cysteine to phenylalanine inclusive. Only CDR3 DNA is held: 51 bases, read in frame from base 1. The V and J ends are trimmed by 6 bases and 1 base, leaving 18 bases between them.

The sequence joins TRBV28 to TRBJ2-2; no D gene is confidently identified. The receptor was derived from a man between 18 and 35 years old in good health. Some clones in this sample may be carry-over from other donors' samples. The sample taken for sequencing was naive CD8+ T cells from PBMCs. The sample's cell subset or site label, decoded: CD45RA+CCR7+. CDR3 protein: CASSHGRTILNTGELFF. Here is the DNA: TGTGCCAGCAGCCATGGCAGGACCATCTTGAACACCGGGGAGCTGTTTTTT.